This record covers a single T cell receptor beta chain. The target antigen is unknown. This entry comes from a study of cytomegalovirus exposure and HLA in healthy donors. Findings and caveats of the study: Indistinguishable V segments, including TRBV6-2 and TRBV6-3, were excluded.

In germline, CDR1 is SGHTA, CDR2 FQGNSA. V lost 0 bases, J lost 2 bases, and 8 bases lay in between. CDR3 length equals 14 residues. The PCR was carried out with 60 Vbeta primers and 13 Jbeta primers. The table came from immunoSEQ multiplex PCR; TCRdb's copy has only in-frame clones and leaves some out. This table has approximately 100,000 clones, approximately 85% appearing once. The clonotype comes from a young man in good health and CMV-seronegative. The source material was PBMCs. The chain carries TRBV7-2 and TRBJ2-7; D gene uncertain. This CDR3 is CASSLARLAYEQYF. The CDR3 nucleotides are TGTGCCAGCAGCTTAGCGCGCTTGGCCTACGAGCAGTACTTC.